One and the same sample provided the 20 T cell receptor beta chains below, sequenced in a study of blood T cell repertoires in COVID-19. Measured with immunoSEQ multiplex PCR; TCRdb has only the in-frame clones, and not every one. The table has more than 250,000 clones, around 86% seen once. The material sequenced was peripheral blood. These receptor sequences come from a woman aged 45 to 65 with acute or convalescent COVID-19.

This clone occurred once. The chain uses TRBV4-1 and TRBJ1-2; 9 bases are shared with TRBD1. The CDR3 contains 17 residues. Germline values: CDR1 MGHRA, CDR2 YSYEKL. With 0 bases clipped from V and 6 bases from J, the junction kept 11 bases outside the gene matches. The CDR3 DNA reads TGCGCCAGCAGCCAAGATTCAAGGGGACAGGGCGGGGATGGCTACACCTTC. Translation: CASSQDSRGQGGDGYTF.

This clone was found once. The V and J genes are TRBV6-2 or TRBV6-3 and TRBJ1-6; D not certain. CDR1 is MNHEY, CDR2 SVGEGT, per germline. The ends were cut back, 0 bases at V and 0 bases at J, with 12 bases in the middle. The CDR3 is made up of 18 amino acids. The CDR3 is CASSYSMTASSYNSPLHF. CDR3 nucleotides: TGTGCCAGCAGTTACTCGATGACGGCTAGCTCCTATAATTCACCCCTCCACTTT.

The chain is built from TRBV5-1 and TRBJ1-1; maybe TRBD1 (5 bases). Germline V gene sequence: CDR1 SGHRS, CDR2 YFSETQ. This CDR3 is built from 14 residues. With 5 bases removed from V and 3 bases from J, the gap between germline ends came to 14 bases. The CDR3 nucleotides read TGCGCCAGCAGAGGGGTACGTGGGGACACTGAAGCTTTCTTT. Protein product: CASRGVRGDTEAFF.

The chain is built from TRBV29-1 and TRBJ2-7; the match to TRBD1 covers 9 bases. From germline, CDR1 is SQVTM and CDR2 ANQGSEA. The CDR3 contains 15 residues. The V gene end was trimmed by 4 bases and the J gene end by 5 bases; junction bases not matched to a gene: 12. DNA of the CDR3: TGCAGCGTTGTCCCTACCGGGACAGGGATAGACGAGCAGTACTTC. Translating gives CSVVPTGTGIDEQYF.

Concerning this clone: At the DNA level, this CDR3 is encoded by other sequences in the same sample as well. V usage is TRBV18 and J usage is TRBJ1-2, with 11 bases identical to TRBD1. This CDR3 region has 16 residues. The trim removed 3 bases at V and 2 bases at J, leaving 5 bases unmatched. Germline assignment: CDR1 KGHSH and CDR2 LQKENI. CDR3 coding DNA: TGTGCCAGCTCACCCCCCGGGACAGGGGGGAACTATGGCTACACCTTC. As protein: CASSPPGTGGNYGYTF.

The chain has TRBV2 and TRBJ2-5, with a tentative D call TRBD1 (5 bases). The germline gives CDR1 SNHLY, CDR2 FYNNEI. The V end was cut by 6 bases, the J end by 7 bases, with 18 bases between. This CDR3 comprises 14 residues. CDR3 bases: TGTGCCAGCAGAGACTTTACAGGTTCGGGGACCCAGTACTTC. Its protein is CASRDFTGSGTQYF.

The genes are TRBV9 and TRBJ2-3, with D unresolved. Trimming left V 2 bases short and J 6 bases short, with 7 bases between. In germline, CDR1 is SGDLS, CDR2 YYNGEE. The CDR3 has 12 residues. The CDR3 DNA sequence: TGTGCCAGCAGCGTCTCGAGGGATACGCAGTATTTT. Translating it yields CASSVSRDTQYF.

This chain's CDR3 is CASSRGTSGRGIYNEQFF. The CDR3 DNA sequence: TGTGCCAGTAGTCGCGGGACTAGCGGGAGGGGTATCTACAATGAGCAGTTCTTC. The chain has TRBV19 and TRBJ2-1; 16 positions agree with TRBD2. The CDR3 is 18 amino acids. Germline-derived CDR1 and CDR2 are LNHDA and SQIVND (reference sequence). J was trimmed by 3 bases and V by 5 bases; bases with no gene match: 7. The entire variable domain, with the rest obtained from reference TRBV19 and TRBJ2-1, is as follows: DGGITQSPKYLFRKEGQNVTLSCEQNLNHDAMYWYRQDPGQGLRLIYYSQIVNDFQKGDIAEGYSVSREKKESFPLTVTSAQKNPTAFYLCASSRGTSGRGIYNEQFFGPGTRLTVL.

V usage is TRBV7-3 and J usage is TRBJ2-7, with a tentative D call TRBD1 (5 bases). V shed 0 bases and J shed 0 bases, with 9 bases lying between them. This CDR3 is built from 15 residues. Germline assignment: CDR1 SGHTA and CDR2 FQGTGA. This CDR3 reads CASSLTQGSSYEQYF. CDR3 DNA: TGTGCCAGCAGCTTAACCCAGGGAAGCTCCTACGAGCAGTACTTC.

This chain connects TRBV12-3 or TRBV12-4 to TRBJ1-5; D is unresolved. This CDR3 has 11 residues. V lost 4 bases and J lost 7, with 5 bases in between. CDR3 DNA: TGTGCCAGCAGTTCGGGGCAGCCCCAGCATTTT. Translation: CASSSGQPQHF.

This clone was seen more than once but under ten times. This chain uses TRBV6-1 with TRBJ1-1; TRBD1 matches at 8 bases. Germline loops: CDR1 MNHNS, CDR2 SASEGT. This CDR3 is 13 amino acids long. V lost 3 bases, J lost 10 bases, and 7 bases stayed unmatched. CDR3 region: CASSDGQGLGAFF. The CDR3 region has the DNA TGTGCCAGCAGTGATGGACAGGGACTGGGAGCTTTCTTT.

A few counts support this clone. The rearrangement uses TRBV19 and TRBJ2-3; 7 bases agree with TRBD2. The CDR3 is 15 amino acids. CDR1 and CDR2 from the germline V gene are LNHDA and SQIVND (reference sequence). V gave up 7 bases and J gave up 2 bases; unmatched junction bases: 9. The CDR3 DNA follows: TGTGCCAGTACCCCGAGGGAGGGATTCACAGATACGCAGTATTTT. Its protein product is CASTPREGFTDTQYF.

The chain links TRBV21-1 to TRBJ2-3; the DNA was not compared with TRBD2, the D call given in the table. TRBV21-1 is a pseudogene segment. This CDR3 is 16 amino acids long. The CDR3 sequence is CASSKGSWSGSDTQYF. DNA of the CDR3: TGTGCCAGCAGCAAAGGTAGCTGGAGCGGGTCAGATACGCAGTATTTT.

The J gene is TRBJ2-6, the V gene TRBV7-3; D call uncertain. The CDR3 runs to 16 residues. The V gene lost 4 bases and the J gene lost 0 bases, with 10 bases spanning the gap. From germline, CDR1 is SGHTA and CDR2 FQGTGA. The chain's CDR3 is CASSSSASSGANVLTF. The CDR3 DNA is TGTGCCAGCAGCTCTAGTGCCAGCTCTGGGGCCAACGTCCTGACTTTC.

The chain employs TRBV4-1 and TRBJ2-1; 8 bases are a match to TRBD1. V was clipped by 4 bases and J by 6 bases; unmatched bases: 2. The CDR3 length is 13 residues. Germline loops: CDR1 MGHRA, CDR2 YSYEKL. CDR3 bases: TGCGCCAGCAGCCTGGACAGGGTCAATGAGCAGTTCTTC. Its protein is CASSLDRVNEQFF.

V gene TRBV7-3 combines with J gene TRBJ2-2, with 7 nucleotides matching TRBD1. CDR1 SGHTA and CDR2 FQGTGA come from the germline V gene. The CDR3 runs 15 residues. The junction had 4 bases not matched to a gene; V was cut back by 6 bases and J by 0 bases. The CDR3 sequence is CASSFDRANTGELFF. In nucleotides, the CDR3 is TGTGCCAGCAGTTTCGACAGGGCGAACACCGGGGAGCTGTTTTTT. Looking up the rest from reference TRBV7-3 and TRBJ2-2 gives the full variable domain: GAGVSQTPSNKVTEKGKYVELRCDPISGHTALYWYRQSLGQGPEFLIYFQGTGAADDSGLPNDRFFAVRPEGSVSTLKIQRTERGDSAVYLCASSFDRANTGELFFGEGSRLTVL.

The gene calls are TRBV7-2 and TRBJ2-1; TRBD2 matches 10 bases. V gave up 5 bases and J gave up 3 bases; unmatched junction bases: 7. CDR1 SGHTA and CDR2 FQGNSA come from the germline V gene. This CDR3 has 16 residues. The CDR3 region is CASSLGTSDLYNEQFF. Here the CDR3 DNA reads TGTGCCAGCAGCCTTGGGACTAGCGACCTCTACAATGAGCAGTTCTTC.

V is TRBV19 and J is TRBJ2-7, with 9 positions matching TRBD1. With V trimmed by 7 bases and J by 4 bases, 8 bases remained unmatched. CDR1 is LNHDA, CDR2 SQIVND, per germline (reference sequence). This CDR3 has 14 amino acids. DNA of the CDR3: TGTGCCAGTAATAGAGGGACAGGGACTTACGAGCAGTACTTC. Encoded protein: CASNRGTGTYEQYF.

In its sample, this clone was seen a few times. The gene calls are TRBV7-2 and TRBJ1-5, with a weak D call TRBD1 (5 bases). This CDR3 is built from 15 residues. The V end was cut by 0 bases, the J end by 5 bases, with 11 bases between. CDR1 is SGHTA, CDR2 FQGNSA, per germline. CDR3 nucleotide sequence: TGTGCCAGCAGCTTAGCCCGACAGTCCCATCAGCCCCAGCATTTT. Its protein product is CASSLARQSHQPQHF.

The chain has TRBV5-4 and TRBJ1-3; TRBD1 matches 8 bases. Germline CDR1 SGHNT, CDR2 YYREEE (reference sequence). Trimming removed 3 bases from V and 2 bases from J; junction bases left unmatched: 4. This CDR3 contains 15 residues. The CDR3, as DNA: TGTGCCAGCAGCTGGGAGGACAGGGCTGGAAACACCATATATTTT. Protein: CASSWEDRAGNTIYF.